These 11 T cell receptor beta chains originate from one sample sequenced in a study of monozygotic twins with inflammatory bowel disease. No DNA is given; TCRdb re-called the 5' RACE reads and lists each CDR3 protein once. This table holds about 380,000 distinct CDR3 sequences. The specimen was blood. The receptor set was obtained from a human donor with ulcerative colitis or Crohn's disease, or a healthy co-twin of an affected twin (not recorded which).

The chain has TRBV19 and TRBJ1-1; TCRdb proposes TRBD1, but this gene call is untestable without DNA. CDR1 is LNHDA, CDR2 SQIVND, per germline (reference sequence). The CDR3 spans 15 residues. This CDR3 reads CASFNRGVMNTEAFF.

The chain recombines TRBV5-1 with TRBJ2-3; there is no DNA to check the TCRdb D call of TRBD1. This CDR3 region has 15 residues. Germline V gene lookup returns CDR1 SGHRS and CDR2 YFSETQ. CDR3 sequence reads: CASSLRWGRTDTQYF.

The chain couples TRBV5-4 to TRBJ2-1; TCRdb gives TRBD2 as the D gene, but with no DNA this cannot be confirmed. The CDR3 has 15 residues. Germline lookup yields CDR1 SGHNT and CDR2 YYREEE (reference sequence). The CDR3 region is CASSFFSGGYNEQFF.

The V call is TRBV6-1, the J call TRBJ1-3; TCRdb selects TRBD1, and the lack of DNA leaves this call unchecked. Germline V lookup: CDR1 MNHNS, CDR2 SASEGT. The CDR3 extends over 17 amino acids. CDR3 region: CASSEDYRNRVQNTIYF.

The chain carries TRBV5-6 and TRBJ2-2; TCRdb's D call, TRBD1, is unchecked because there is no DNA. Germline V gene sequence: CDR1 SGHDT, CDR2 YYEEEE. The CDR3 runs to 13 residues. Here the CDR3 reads CATSQGNTGELFF.

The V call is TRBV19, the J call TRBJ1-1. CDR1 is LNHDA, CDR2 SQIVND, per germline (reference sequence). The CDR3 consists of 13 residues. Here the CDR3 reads CASSSDPTTEAFF. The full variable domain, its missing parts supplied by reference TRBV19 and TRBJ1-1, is DGGITQSPKYLFRKEGQNVTLSCEQNLNHDAMYWYRQDPGQGLRLIYYSQIVNDFQKGDIAEGYSVSREKKESFPLTVTSAQKNPTAFYLCASSSDPTTEAFFGQGTRLTVV.

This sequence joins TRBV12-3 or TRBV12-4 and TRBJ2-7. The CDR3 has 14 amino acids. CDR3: CASSSRRGLHEQYF.

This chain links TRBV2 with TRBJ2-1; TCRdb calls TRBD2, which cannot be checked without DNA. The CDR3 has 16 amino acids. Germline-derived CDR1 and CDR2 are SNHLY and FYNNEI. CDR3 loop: CASSEAQGLAYNEQFF.

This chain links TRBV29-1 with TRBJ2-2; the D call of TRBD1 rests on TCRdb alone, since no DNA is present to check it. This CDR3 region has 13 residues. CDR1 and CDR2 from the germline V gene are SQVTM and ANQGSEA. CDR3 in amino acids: CSVRRQGAGELFF.

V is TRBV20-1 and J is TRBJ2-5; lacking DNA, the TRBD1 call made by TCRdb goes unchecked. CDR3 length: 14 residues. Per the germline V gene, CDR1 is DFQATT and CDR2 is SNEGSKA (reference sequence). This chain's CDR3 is CSAHRGGAQETQYF.

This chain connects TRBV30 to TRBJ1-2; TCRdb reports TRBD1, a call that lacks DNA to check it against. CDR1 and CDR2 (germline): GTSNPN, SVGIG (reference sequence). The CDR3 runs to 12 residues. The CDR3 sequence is CAWSWGAYGYTF.